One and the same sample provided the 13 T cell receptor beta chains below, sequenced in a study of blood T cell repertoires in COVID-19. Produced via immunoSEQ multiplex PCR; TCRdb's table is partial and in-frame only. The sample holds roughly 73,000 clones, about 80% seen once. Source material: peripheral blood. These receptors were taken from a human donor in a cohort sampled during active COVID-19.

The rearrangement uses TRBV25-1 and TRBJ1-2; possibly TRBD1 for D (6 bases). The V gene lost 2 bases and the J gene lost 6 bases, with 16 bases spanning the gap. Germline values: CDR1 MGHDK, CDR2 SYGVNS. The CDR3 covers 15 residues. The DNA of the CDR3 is TGTGCCAGCAGTGAAGGAGCCACAGGGTACCATGGCTACACCTTC. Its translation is CASSEGATGYHGYTF.

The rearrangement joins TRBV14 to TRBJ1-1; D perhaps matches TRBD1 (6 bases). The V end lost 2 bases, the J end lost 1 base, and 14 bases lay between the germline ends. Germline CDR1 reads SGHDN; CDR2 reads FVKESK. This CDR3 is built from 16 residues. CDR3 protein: CASSQLTGLRNTEAFF. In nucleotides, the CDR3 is TGTGCCAGCAGCCAATTAACAGGGCTGAGGAACACTGAAGCTTTCTTT.

Here the CDR3 reads CASSLTGKYGYTF. The CDR3, as DNA: TGTGCCAGCAGCCTGACCGGGAAGTATGGCTACACCTTC. This chain links TRBV9 with TRBJ1-2; D unresolved. V gave up 4 bases and J gave up 5 bases, with 12 bases separating them. This CDR3 comprises 13 residues. Germline V lookup: CDR1 SGDLS, CDR2 YYNGEE. Full variable domain (missing parts from reference TRBV9 and TRBJ1-2): DSGVTQTPKHLITATGQRVTLRCSPRSGDLSVYWYQQSLDQGLQFLIQYYNGEERAKGNILERFSAQQFPDLHSELNLSSLELGDSALYFCASSLTGKYGYTFGSGTRLTVV.

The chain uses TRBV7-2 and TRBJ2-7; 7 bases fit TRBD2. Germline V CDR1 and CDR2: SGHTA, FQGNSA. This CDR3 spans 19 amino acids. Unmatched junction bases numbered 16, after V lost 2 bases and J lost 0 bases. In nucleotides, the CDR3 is TGTGCCAGCAGCTTAAGATCTAGCGGCCCCGCACTGACCTCCTACGAGCAGTACTTC. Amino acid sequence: CASSLRSSGPALTSYEQYF.

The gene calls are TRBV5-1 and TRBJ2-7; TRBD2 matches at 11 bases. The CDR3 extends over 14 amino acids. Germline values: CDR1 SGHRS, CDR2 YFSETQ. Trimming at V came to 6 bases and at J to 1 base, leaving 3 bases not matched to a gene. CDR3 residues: CASTTSGGSYEQYF. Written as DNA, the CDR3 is TGCGCCAGCACAACTAGCGGGGGATCCTACGAGCAGTACTTC.

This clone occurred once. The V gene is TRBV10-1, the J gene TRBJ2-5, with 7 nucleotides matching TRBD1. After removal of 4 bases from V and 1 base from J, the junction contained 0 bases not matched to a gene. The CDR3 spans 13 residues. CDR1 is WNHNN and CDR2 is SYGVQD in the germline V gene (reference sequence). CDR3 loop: CASSGQGQETQYF. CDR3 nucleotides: TGCGCCAGCAGTGGACAGGGCCAAGAGACCCAGTACTTC.

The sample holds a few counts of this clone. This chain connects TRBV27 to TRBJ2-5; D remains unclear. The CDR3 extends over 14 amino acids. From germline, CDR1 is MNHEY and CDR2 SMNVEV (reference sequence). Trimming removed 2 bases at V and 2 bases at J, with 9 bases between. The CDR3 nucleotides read TGTGCCAGCAGTTTAGGGCGCCTTCAAGAGACCCAGTACTTC. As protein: CASSLGRLQETQYF.

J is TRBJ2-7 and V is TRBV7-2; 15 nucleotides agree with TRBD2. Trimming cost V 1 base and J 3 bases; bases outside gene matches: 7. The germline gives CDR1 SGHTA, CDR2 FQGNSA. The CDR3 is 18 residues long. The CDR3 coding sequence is TGTGCCAGCAGCTTAGTGTGGACTAGCGGGAGGGCCCACTACGAGCAGTACTTC. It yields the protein CASSLVWTSGRAHYEQYF.

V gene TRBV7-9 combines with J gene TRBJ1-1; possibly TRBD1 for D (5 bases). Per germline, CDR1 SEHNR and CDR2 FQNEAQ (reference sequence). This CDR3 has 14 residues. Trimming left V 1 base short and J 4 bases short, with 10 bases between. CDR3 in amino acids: CASSLVGRVTEAFF. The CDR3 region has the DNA TGTGCCAGCAGCTTAGTCGGCAGGGTCACTGAAGCTTTCTTT.

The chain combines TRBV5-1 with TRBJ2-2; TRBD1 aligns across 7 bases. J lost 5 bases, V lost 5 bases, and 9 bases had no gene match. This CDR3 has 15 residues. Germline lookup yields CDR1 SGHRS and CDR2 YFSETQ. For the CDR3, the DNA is TGCGCCAGCAGACCGGGACAGAAAGGTACCGGGGAGCTGTTTTTT. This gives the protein CASRPGQKGTGELFF.

The CDR3 loop is CASSSPREEFEYEQYF. In DNA, the CDR3 is TGTGCCAGCAGTTCACCTCGAGAGGAGTTCGAATACGAGCAGTACTTC. The chain links TRBV6-6 to TRBJ2-7; D is unresolved. The CDR3 length is 16 residues. Germline CDR1 and CDR2: MNHNY and SVGAGI (reference sequence). V dropped 4 bases and J dropped 4 bases, with 20 bases sitting between them.

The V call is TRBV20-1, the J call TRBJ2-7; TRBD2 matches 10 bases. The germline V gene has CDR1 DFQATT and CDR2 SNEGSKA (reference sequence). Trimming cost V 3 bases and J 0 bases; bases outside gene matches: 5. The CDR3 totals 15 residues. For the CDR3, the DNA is TGCAGTGCTAGTAGTAGCGGGAGGACCTCCTACGAGCAGTACTTC. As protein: CSASSSGRTSYEQYF.

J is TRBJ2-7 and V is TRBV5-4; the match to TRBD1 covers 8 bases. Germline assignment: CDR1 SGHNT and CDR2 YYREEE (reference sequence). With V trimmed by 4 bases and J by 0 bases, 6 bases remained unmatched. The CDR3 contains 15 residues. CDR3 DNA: TGTGCCAGCAGCATCACAGGGGGGATCTCCTACGAGCAGTACTTC. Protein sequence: CASSITGGISYEQYF.